The 19 T cell receptor beta chains in this list originate from one sample, sequenced in a study of a mutant IDH1 vaccine in newly diagnosed glioma. TCRdb's copy holds only in-frame clones and misses some; the assay was immunoSEQ multiplex PCR. The sample has tens of thousands of clones; about three quarters are singletons. Indicated time point: baseline, week 1 (first vaccination visit). Treatment here: pre-vaccination baseline after standard-of-care therapy. Sequencing used peripheral blood mononuclear cells (PBMCs), obtained from a glioma patient treated with radiotherapy, temozolomide or both. These receptors were collected from a man aged 50-60 years with glioma. Some clones in this sample may be carry-over from other donors' samples.

The rearrangement links TRBV4-1 to TRBJ2-1, with a tentative D call TRBD1 (5 bases). Looked up from germline, CDR1 is MGHRA and CDR2 is YSYEKL. V shed 1 base and J shed 0 bases, with 16 bases lying between them. The CDR3 is 18 residues long. Here the CDR3 DNA reads TGCGCCAGCAGCCAAGGGACCCCACAGGTTAGCTCCTACAATGAGCAGTTCTTC. Translated, it gives CASSQGTPQVSSYNEQFF.

This clone was counted a single time. Here the CDR3 DNA reads TGTGCCAGTGCCGGGACTTCTAACTATGGCTACACCTTC. Translated: CASAGTSNYGYTF. The chain joins TRBV6-5 to TRBJ1-2, with D maybe TRBD1 (5 bases). CDR3 length: 13 amino acids. Per the germline V gene, CDR1 is MNHEY and CDR2 is SVGAGI. V gave up 9 bases and J gave up 0 bases, with 11 bases separating them.

This rearrangement joins TRBV6-1 to TRBJ1-2; TRBD1 might be the D (5 bases). In germline, CDR1 is MNHNS, CDR2 SASEGT. CDR3 size: 16 residues. The V gene lost 4 bases and the J gene lost 8 bases, with 23 bases spanning the gap. The CDR3 loop is CASSADSRGSSRGYTF. The CDR3, as DNA: TGTGCCAGCAGTGCCGACAGCCGCGGGTCCTCGAGGGGCTACACCTTC.

The chain uses TRBV18 and TRBJ1-2; D gene ambiguous. This CDR3 has 15 residues. The germline V gene encodes CDR1 KGHSH and CDR2 LQKENI. Trimming left V 1 base short and J 1 base short, with 10 bases between. The CDR3 bases are TGTGCCAGCTCACCACGGCCAGAAATTAACTATGGCTACACCTTC. This gives the protein CASSPRPEINYGYTF. Full variable domain (remainder filled in from reference TRBV18 and TRBJ1-2): NAGVMQNPRHLVRRRGQEARLRCSPMKGHSHVYWYRQLPEEGLKFMVYLQKENIIDESGMPKERFSAEFPKEGPSILRIQQVVRGDSAAYFCASSPRPEINYGYTFGSGTRLTVV.

Comment on this clone: Within the sample, other DNA sequences also encode this same CDR3. The V and J genes are TRBV29-1 and TRBJ1-2; 8 bases map to TRBD1. The V gene end was trimmed by 7 bases and the J gene end by 6 bases; junction bases not matched to a gene: 7. There are 12 residues in the CDR3. Germline V lookup: CDR1 SQVTM, CDR2 ANQGSEA. CDR3 region: CSAGQGRDGYTF. In nucleotides, the CDR3 is TGCAGCGCCGGACAGGGAAGGGATGGCTACACCTTC.

The chain couples TRBV11-2 to TRBJ2-7; D gene ambiguous. CDR3 length equals 13 residues. With 0 bases removed from V and 2 bases from J, the gap between germline ends came to 5 bases. Germline CDR1 is SGHAT and CDR2 is FQNNGV. The CDR3 here is CASSLEYTYEQYF. CDR3 bases: TGTGCCAGCAGCTTAGAATACACCTACGAGCAGTACTTC.

This chain uses TRBV7-9 with TRBJ1-4; D gene unclear. Germline CDR1 SEHNR, CDR2 FQNEAQ (reference sequence). V was pared by 5 bases and J by 11 bases, with 12 bases between. The CDR3 is 12 residues long. The CDR3 DNA is TGTGCCAGCAGCGCGATGAGTCGGAAACTGTTTTTT. It is translated as CASSAMSRKLFF.

This chain uses TRBV6-5 with TRBJ2-3; D unclear. V was cut by 5 bases and J by 5 bases, with 5 bases left in between. This CDR3 has 11 residues. Germline CDR1 reads MNHEY; CDR2 reads SVGAGI. The CDR3 nucleotides read TGTGCCAGCAGTCAAGGAGATACGCAGTATTTT. Translated: CASSQGDTQYF.

This chain joins TRBV6-5 and TRBJ1-4; 7 bases line up with TRBD1. The CDR3 runs to 13 residues. The germline V gene has CDR1 MNHEY and CDR2 SVGAGI. The V gene end was trimmed by 6 bases and the J gene end by 7 bases; junction bases not matched to a gene: 5. The CDR3 bases are TGTGCCAGCAGGGGGACAGTCACTGAAAAACTGTTTTTT. Its translation is CASRGTVTEKLFF.

This chain connects TRBV4-1 to TRBJ1-5; D not certain. Between the trimmed V and J ends, which lost 2 bases and 6 bases, there was a span of 14 bases. Germline lookup yields CDR1 MGHRA and CDR2 YSYEKL. The CDR3 is 15 amino acids. CDR3 region: CASSQPNWEGQPQHF. The CDR3 DNA reads as TGCGCCAGCAGCCAACCTAATTGGGAGGGTCAGCCCCAGCATTTT.

The chain combines TRBV29-1 with TRBJ2-1, with D possibly being TRBD1 (5 bases). Germline values: CDR1 SQVTM, CDR2 ANQGSEA. The length of the CDR3 is 12 residues. Trimming pared 4 bases from V and 10 bases from J, leaving 14 bases between. CDR3 amino acids: CSVGVRVEEQFF. For the CDR3, the DNA is TGCAGCGTTGGTGTCAGGGTCGAGGAGCAGTTCTTC.

This sequence joins TRBV7-2 and TRBJ1-6; D call uncertain. Germline V lookup: CDR1 SGHTA, CDR2 FQGNSA. The V and J ends lost 5 bases and 10 bases respectively, with 15 bases between them. This CDR3 is built from 14 residues. CDR3 loop: CASSLPGGYSPLHF. The CDR3 DNA is TGTGCCAGCAGCCTCCCAGGAGGGTACTCACCCCTCCACTTT.

This sequence joins TRBV7-2 and TRBJ2-1, with 10 bases that match TRBD2. Germline V gives CDR1 SGHTA, CDR2 FQGNSA. The CDR3 is 15 residues long. V was pared by 5 bases and J by 2 bases, with 3 bases of the junction left unmatched. CDR3 bases: TGTGCCAGCAGCCCTAGCGGGGGCACCTACAATGAGCAGTTCTTC. Translating gives CASSPSGGTYNEQFF.

The chain has TRBV7-2 and TRBJ2-1, with a possible D match to TRBD2 (6 bases). Germline values: CDR1 SGHTA, CDR2 FQGNSA. This CDR3 region has 12 residues. V lost 1 base and J lost 10, with 8 bases in between. Here the CDR3 DNA reads TGTGCCAGCAGCTTAGGGGGGGACGAGCAGTTCTTC. Amino acid sequence: CASSLGGDEQFF. Looking up the rest from reference TRBV7-2 and TRBJ2-1 gives the full variable domain: GAGVSQSPSNKVTEKGKDVELRCDPISGHTALYWYRQSLGQGLEFLIYFQGNSAPDKSGLPSDRFSAERTGGSVSTLTIQRTQQEDSAVYLCASSLGGDEQFFGPGTRLTVL.

V usage is TRBV7-9 and J usage is TRBJ2-7; no definite D call. V lost 3 bases to trimming and J lost 1 base, with 7 bases between them. Germline V gives CDR1 SEHNR, CDR2 FQNEAQ (reference sequence). CDR3 length: 13 amino acids. CDR3 amino acids: CASSFSGSYEQYF. The CDR3 coding sequence is TGTGCCAGCAGCTTCTCCGGATCCTACGAGCAGTACTTC.

The chain recombines TRBV4-3 with TRBJ1-2, with D possibly TRBD1 on 5 matching bases. There are 14 residues in the CDR3. Germline CDR1 is LGHNA and CDR2 is YSLEER. V lost 1 base and J 6 bases, leaving 12 bases between the germline ends. The CDR3 is CASSQGRRGDGYTF. As DNA, the CDR3 is TGCGCCAGCAGCCAAGGTAGACGGGGGGATGGCTACACCTTC.

This chain connects TRBV25-1 to TRBJ2-6; 14 positions match TRBD2. The CDR3 covers 18 residues. After removal of 4 bases from V and 2 bases from J, the junction contained 4 bases not matched to a gene. Germline V gene data show CDR1 as MGHDK and CDR2 as SYGVNS. The CDR3 reads CASSGRLAGGPGANVLTF. The CDR3 bases are TGTGCCAGCAGTGGGAGACTAGCGGGGGGGCCTGGGGCCAACGTCCTGACTTTC.

This rearrangement joins TRBV11-2 to TRBJ1-5; no reliable D call. The germline CDR1 and CDR2 sequences are SGHAT and FQNNGV. CDR3 length equals 15 residues. V lost 4 bases and J lost 2, with 12 bases in between. The chain's CDR3 is CASSSGGGRNQPQHF. CDR3 DNA sequence: TGTGCCAGCAGCTCCGGAGGCGGGCGCAATCAGCCCCAGCATTTT.

The V call is TRBV7-2, the J call TRBJ2-5, with D perhaps matching TRBD2 (6 bases). This CDR3 region has 15 residues. Trimming removed 5 bases from V and 5 bases from J, with 18 bases in between. Germline V gives CDR1 SGHTA, CDR2 FQGNSA. CDR3 nucleotide sequence: TGTGCCAGCAGCCTTTTCAGGACTGGGAGGGAGACCCAGTACTTC. This gives the protein CASSLFRTGRETQYF. Full variable domain (outside the CDR3, taken from reference TRBV7-2 and TRBJ2-5): GAGVSQSPSNKVTEKGKDVELRCDPISGHTALYWYRQSLGQGLEFLIYFQGNSAPDKSGLPSDRFSAERTGGSVSTLTIQRTQQEDSAVYLCASSLFRTGRETQYFGPGTRLLVL.